This is a list of T cell receptor beta chains from one sample in a study of T-cell reconstitution after alpha-beta-depleted transplantation in children. TCRdb itself ran the PCR reads through MiXCR, one entry per CDR3 protein. The sample lists hundreds of thousands of distinct CDR3 sequences, 16% occurring once. This material consisted of PBMCs from the stem cell graft donor, taken from the stem cell graft. Receptor source: a human donor who donated a stem cell graft to a child with acute myeloid leukemia. Both conserved end residues are part of each CDR3. A D gene is named only where the DNA matches it firmly.

>NA|TRBV20-1|TRBJ2-3
CSARLPGAETDTQYF
>NA|TRBV5-1|TRBJ1-6
CASSLEQTFRGSPLHF
>NA|TRBV12-3/TRBV12-4|TRBJ1-2
CASSIGVGYTF
>NA|TRBV12-3/TRBV12-4|TRBJ1-5
CASSLGTGLQPQHF
>NA|TRBV20-1|TRBJ1-6
CSASYGLRGSPLHF
>TRBD1|TRBV20-1|TRBJ1-2
CSAGEVGQSNYGYTF
>NA|TRBV11-1|TRBJ2-3
CASSLTGMPAEHTQYF
>NA|TRBV25-1|TRBJ2-5
CASSESQGGSETQYF
>NA|TRBV7-3|TRBJ1-6
CASSSREDSPLHF
>NA|TRBV29-1|TRBJ2-3
CSVEDAGEGLADTQYF
>NA|TRBV5-1|TRBJ1-1
CASSLDSGTEAFF
>NA|TRBV7-9|TRBJ2-3
CASSLTTTADTQYF
>TRBD1|TRBV29-1|TRBJ1-5
CSVVDRGGNQPQHF
>NA|TRBV7-2|TRBJ1-1
CASSPVGSGGGPEAFF
>NA|TRBV20-1|TRBJ2-7
CSARDVWGSYEQYF
>NA|TRBV6-5|TRBJ1-1
CASSYSPGSGPEAFF
>TRBD2|TRBV20-1|TRBJ2-3
CSALPLAGVNTQYF
>NA|TRBV28|TRBJ2-5
CASNPRVTGSRETQYF
>NA|TRBV29-1|TRBJ2-5
CSALESGVSVRYQETQYF
>NA|TRBV20-1|TRBJ2-5
CSGPGPHKGTQYF
>NA|TRBV7-2|TRBJ2-7
CASSLMWQGSINEQYF
>TRBD1|TRBV6-5|TRBJ1-1
CASSYPTGTGGAGTEAFF
>NA|TRBV5-6|TRBJ2-5
CASSQGWGQETQYF
>NA|TRBV7-9|TRBJ1-1
CASSHRQAGLNTEAFF
>NA|TRBV20-1|TRBJ2-1
CSASQVAVNEQFF
>TRBD1|TRBV7-9|TRBJ1-5
CASSFSGTDVNQPQHF
>TRBD1|TRBV6-5|TRBJ1-4
CASSYAGTGIGEKLFF
>NA|TRBV7-2|TRBJ1-1
CASSLEVPNSEAFF
>NA|TRBV12-3/TRBV12-4|TRBJ1-2
CASSLTTTGGYTF
>TRBD2|TRBV12-3/TRBV12-4|TRBJ2-3
CANAYAGGSTDTQYF
>NA|TRBV20-1|TRBJ2-1
CCFSGHSSYNEQFF
>NA|TRBV5-6|TRBJ2-1
CASSLAGGGAFEQFF
>NA|TRBV5-1|TRBJ2-5
CASSYREIETQHF
>NA|TRBV7-3|TRBJ2-1
CASSLGAGANNEQFF
>NA|TRBV20-1|TRBJ2-5
CSARPLLGGAGETQYF
>TRBD1|TRBV7-9|TRBJ1-2
CASSSTGPDYGYTF
>NA|TRBV7-8|TRBJ1-1
CASSLVPLDTEAFF
>NA|TRBV27|TRBJ1-1
CASMDGFFAEAFF
>NA|TRBV12-3/TRBV12-4|TRBJ1-6
CASTDRFYNSPLHF
>NA|TRBV5-1|TRBJ1-1
CASSVRTANTEAFF
>NA|TRBV3-1|TRBJ1-2
CASSQLTSKPWDPGDVLEYGYTF
>NA|TRBV20-1|TRBJ1-1
CSPLQGNTEAFF
>NA|TRBV12-3/TRBV12-4|TRBJ2-7
CASRTGTYEQYF
>TRBD1|TRBV6-1|TRBJ1-3
CASSPPRTGSRNTIYF
>TRBD2|TRBV28|TRBJ2-1
CASSLRLGGNEQFF
>NA|TRBV7-2|TRBJ1-6
CASSLDSPLHF
>NA|TRBV20-1|TRBJ2-5
CSALRGETQYF
>TRBD1|TRBV20-1|TRBJ1-1
CSDRGRKWMNTEAFF
>TRBD1|TRBV19|TRBJ1-1
CASSMPGQGAGTEAFF
>NA|TRBV7-9|TRBJ2-2
CAGSVGENTGELFF
>NA|TRBV7-2|TRBJ1-2
CASSANRAGYTF
>NA|TRBV12-5|TRBJ2-1
CASGPPTSYNEQFF